This T cell receptor beta chain was recorded in a study of blood T cell repertoires in COVID-19. Study details: Samples came from the United States, Italy and Spain, spanning acute and convalescent COVID-19. From T cells, B-cell-depleted T cells, or PBMCs came the material, which was cDNA or gDNA.

In germline, CDR1 is SGHRS, CDR2 YFSETQ. V shed 4 bases, J shed 7 bases, and the junction held 4 bases outside the gene matches. The CDR3 length is 14 residues. Per the original methods: Amplifying reference gene primers gave estimates of nucleated cell counts. Produced via immunoSEQ multiplex PCR; TCRdb's table is partial and in-frame only. V and J calls and clone size come straight from that table; D and trimming were deduced from the DNA. The profile shows about 400,000 clones, about 88% of them singletons. The chain uses TRBV5-1 and TRBJ1-6; 8 nucleotides align to TRBD1. Sequenced sample: peripheral blood. This clonotype was sampled from a human donor in a cohort sampled during active COVID-19. The DNA for the CDR3 is TGCGCCAGCAGCCCCGACAGGGGAAATTCACCCCTCCACTTT. This codes for CASSPDRGNSPLHF.